One sample yielded the 10 T cell receptor beta chains listed below, sequenced in a study of T cells of healthy individuals. From the 5' RACE reads, TCRdb called clonotypes with MiXCR, one entry per CDR3 protein. The data show roughly 76,000 distinct CDR3 sequences, about 5% seen once. The source is a female donor in good health.

This clonotype has at least ten counts. V gene TRBV28 combines with J gene TRBJ1-5; 11 nucleotides align to TRBD1. Germline V gene sequence: CDR1 MDHEN, CDR2 SYDVKM. The CDR3 is 19 amino acids. After removal of 3 bases from V and 1 base from J, the junction contained 11 bases not matched to a gene. CDR3 sequence reads: CASSFVGQGAGGSNQPQHF. The CDR3 DNA is TGTGCCAGCAGTTTTGTAGGACAGGGGGCCGGGGGAAGCAATCAGCCCCAGCATTTT.

This clonotype appeared a few times. The J gene is TRBJ2-7, the V gene TRBV6-2 or TRBV6-3, with D maybe TRBD2 (6 bases). The germline V and J ends were trimmed by 5 bases and 5 bases, with 19 bases remaining between them. The CDR3 extends over 15 amino acids. Germline loops: CDR1 MNHEY, CDR2 SVGEGT. The CDR3 loop is CASSLRLAVGHEQYF. In DNA form, the CDR3 reads TGTGCCAGCAGTCTTCGATTAGCGGTTGGCCACGAGCAGTACTTC.

Ten or more counts support this clonotype. This chain connects TRBV3-1 to TRBJ2-2; unclear D gene. Trimming removed 3 bases at V and 4 bases at J, with 6 bases between. The germline CDR1 and CDR2 sequences are LGHDT and YNNKEL (reference sequence). The CDR3 has 13 residues. The CDR3 sequence is CASSHMGTGELFF. Written as DNA, the CDR3 is TGTGCCAGCAGCCATATGGGCACCGGGGAGCTGTTTTTT.

This clonotype was detected ten times or more. This chain connects TRBV7-8 to TRBJ2-2, with D possibly being TRBD2 (5 bases). This CDR3 region has 17 residues. Trimming took 0 bases from V and 6 from J, leaving 17 bases between them. Germline CDR1 reads SGHVS; CDR2 reads FQNEAQ. The CDR3 coding sequence is TGTGCCAGCAGCTTAGCTGTAACTAGAGACCGCGCCGGGGAGCTGTTTTTT. The encoded protein is CASSLAVTRDRAGELFF.

At least ten counts were recorded for this clonotype. The chain recombines TRBV27 with TRBJ2-1; D possibly corresponds to TRBD1 (6 bases). The V and J ends lost 3 bases and 7 bases respectively, with 10 bases between them. CDR1 and CDR2 (germline): MNHEY, SMNVEV (reference sequence). The length of the CDR3 is 13 residues. The CDR3 DNA reads as TGTGCCAGCAGTTTCACAGGGCGGAATGAGCAGTTCTTC. This sequence encodes CASSFTGRNEQFF.

This clonotype came up many times. This sequence joins TRBV2 and TRBJ1-2, with 7 bases that match TRBD1. The CDR3 length is 16 residues. Trimming removed 6 bases from V and 1 base from J; junction bases left unmatched: 11. Germline V gene lookup returns CDR1 SNHLY and CDR2 FYNNEI. As DNA, the CDR3 is TGTGCCAGCAGCGAATCACCCAGGGGGAGTAACTATGGCTACACCTTC. Its translation is CASSESPRGSNYGYTF.

This clonotype has at least ten counts. The rearrangement joins TRBV5-1 to TRBJ2-7; D remains ambiguous. Looked up from germline, CDR1 is SGHRS and CDR2 is YFSETQ. With 1 base removed from V and 0 bases from J, the gap between germline ends came to 8 bases. The CDR3 is 14 amino acids. The CDR3 sequence is CASSLYSSSYEQYF. The CDR3, as DNA: TGCGCCAGCAGCTTGTACAGCAGCTCCTACGAGCAGTACTTC.

This clonotype occurred many times. The J gene is TRBJ2-5, the V gene TRBV6-5, with 10 bases aligning to TRBD2. This CDR3 comprises 14 residues. Germline loops: CDR1 MNHEY, CDR2 SVGAGI. The ends lost 5 bases at V and 4 bases at J; junction bases unmatched: 4. CDR3 nucleotides: TGTGCCAGCAGTCAGATAGCGGGGGGAGAGACCCAGTACTTC. Translated: CASSQIAGGETQYF.

V usage is TRBV10-3 and J usage is TRBJ1-4, with D perhaps TRBD1 (5 bases). The germline V gene has CDR1 ENHRY and CDR2 SYGVKD. The CDR3 extends over 17 amino acids. The V and J ends lost 2 bases and 0 bases respectively, with 13 bases between them. CDR3 in DNA: TGTGCCATCAGTGAGCGGTCGACAGATGCAACTAATGAAAAACTGTTTTTT. Translation: CAISERSTDATNEKLFF.

In its sample, this clonotype was seen many times. This rearrangement joins TRBV4-2 to TRBJ1-3; D ambiguous. V was clipped by 1 base and J by 4 bases, with 8 bases between them. The germline V gene has CDR1 LGHNA and CDR2 YNFKEQ. CDR3 length equals 14 residues. The CDR3 sequence is CASSQGVEGNTIYF. CDR3 coding DNA: TGTGCCAGCAGCCAAGGGGTGGAGGGAAACACCATATATTTT.